The entry below gives a single T cell receptor beta chain sequence along with its context. Its antigen is unknown. The V end was cut by 2 bases, the J end by 2 bases, with 8 bases between. CDR1 SGHAT and CDR2 FQDESV come from the germline V gene (reference sequence). There are 14 residues in the CDR3. Libraries were prepared by immunoSEQ multiplex PCR; TCRdb keeps only in-frame clonotypes and omits some of them. This table has about 53,000 clones, around 89% appearing once. The data were taken from a study of OX40 agonist ivuxolimab in advanced cancers. Study-wide points: Normalized expansion of T-cell clones was also low for some nonresponders.

The TCR sequence derives from an adult with an advanced solid tumor such as melanoma, head and neck, liver or kidney cancer. The chain combines TRBV11-1 with TRBJ2-3; no reliable D call. Sequenced here: CD4+ or CD8+ T cells sorted from blood, sampled in a trial of the OX40 agonist ivuxolimab. The CDR3: CASSLKRTTDTQYF. CDR3 in DNA: TGTGCCAGCAGCTTAAAACGGACCACAGATACGCAGTATTTT.